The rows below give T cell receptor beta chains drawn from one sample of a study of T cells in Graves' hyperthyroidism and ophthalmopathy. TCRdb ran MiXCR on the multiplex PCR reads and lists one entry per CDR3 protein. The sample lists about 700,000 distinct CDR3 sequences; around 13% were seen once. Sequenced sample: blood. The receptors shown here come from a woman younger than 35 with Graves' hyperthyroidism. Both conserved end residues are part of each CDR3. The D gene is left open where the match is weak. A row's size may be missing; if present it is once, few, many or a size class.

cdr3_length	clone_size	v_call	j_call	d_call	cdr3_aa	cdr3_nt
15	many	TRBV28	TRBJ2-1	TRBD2	CASRLGTSGTAEQFF	TGTGCCAGCAGGCTAGGGACTAGCGGGACCGCTGAGCAGTTCTTC
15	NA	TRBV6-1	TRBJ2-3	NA	CASSPGHLSTDTQYF	TGTGCCAGCAGCCCAGGACACCTTAGCACAGATACGCAGTATTTT
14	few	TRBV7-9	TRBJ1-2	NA	CASSLAPKGDGYTF	TGTGCCAGCAGCTTAGCCCCCAAAGGCGATGGCTACACCTTC
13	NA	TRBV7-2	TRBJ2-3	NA	CASSSVAANTQYF	TGTGCCAGCAGCTCCGTAGCGGCTAATACGCAGTATTTT
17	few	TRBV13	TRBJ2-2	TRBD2	CASSLHLLAGGSGELFF	TGTGCCAGCAGCCTCCATCTACTTGCGGGAGGTTCTGGGGAGCTGTTTTTT
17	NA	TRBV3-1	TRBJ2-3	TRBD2	CASSQRTSGAGTDTQYF	TGTGCCAGCAGCCAACGGACTAGCGGAGCAGGCACAGATACGCAGTATTTT
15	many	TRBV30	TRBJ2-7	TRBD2	CAWRTSGSLSYEQYF	TGTGCCTGGAGGACTAGCGGGAGCTTGTCCTACGAGCAGTACTTC
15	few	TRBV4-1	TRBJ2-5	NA	CASSQAVPGIETQYF	TGCGCCAGCAGCCAAGCGGTTCCTGGGATAGAGACCCAGTACTTC
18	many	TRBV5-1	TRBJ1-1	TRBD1	CASRSQWWAGGMNTEAFF	TGCGCCAGCAGGTCCCAATGGTGGGCAGGGGGCATGAACACTGAAGCTTTCTTT
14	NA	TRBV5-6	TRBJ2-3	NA	CASSLEQGSDTQYF	TGTGCCAGCAGCCTAGAACAGGGCTCAGATACGCAGTATTTT
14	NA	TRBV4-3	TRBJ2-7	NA	CASSLRGAGDEQYF	TGCGCCAGCAGCCTGCGTGGAGCTGGCGACGAGCAGTACTTC
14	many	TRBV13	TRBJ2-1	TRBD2	CASLKAGGKNEQFF	TGTGCCAGCCTGAAGGCGGGAGGCAAAAATGAGCAGTTCTTC
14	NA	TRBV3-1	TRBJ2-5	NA	CASSLQGTQETRYF	TGTGCCAGCAGCCTTCAGGGGACCCAAGAGACCCGGTACTTC
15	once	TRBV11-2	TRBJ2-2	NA	CASSFLSTNTGELFF	TGTGCCAGCAGCTTCTTGTCTACAAACACCGGGGAGCTGTTTTTT
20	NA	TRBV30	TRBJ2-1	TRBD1	CAWSTPRDRGPESSYNEQFF	TGTGCCTGGAGTACCCCGCGGGACAGGGGGCCGGAGAGCTCCTACAATGAGCAGTTCTTC
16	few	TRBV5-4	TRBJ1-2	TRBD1	CASSSHPGGANYGYTF	TGTGCCAGCAGCTCTCACCCAGGGGGGGCTAACTATGGCTACACCTTC
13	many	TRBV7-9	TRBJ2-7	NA	CASRNGHSGEQYF	TGTGCCAGCAGGAATGGACATTCGGGCGAGCAGTACTTC
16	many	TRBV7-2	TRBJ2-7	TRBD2	CASSLAGSPLSYEQYF	TGTGCCAGCAGTTTAGCGGGATCCCCGTTATCCTACGAGCAGTACTTC
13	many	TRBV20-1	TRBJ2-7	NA	CSARSSPGYEQYF	TGCAGTGCTAGAAGTTCACCAGGCTACGAGCAGTACTTC
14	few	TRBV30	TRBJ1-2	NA	CAWSVGTARHGYTF	TGTGCCTGGAGTGTGGGAACAGCCCGTCATGGCTACACCTTC
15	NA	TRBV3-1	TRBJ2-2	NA	CASSQRDTRTGELFF	TGTGCCAGCAGCCAAAGAGACACCAGAACCGGGGAGCTGTTTTTT
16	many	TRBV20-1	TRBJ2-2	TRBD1	CSARDLDRENTGELFF	TGCAGTGCTAGAGACTTGGACAGGGAGAACACCGGGGAGCTGTTTTTT
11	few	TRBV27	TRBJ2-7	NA	CASSPRPEQYF	TGTGCCAGCAGTCCACGACCGGAGCAGTACTTC
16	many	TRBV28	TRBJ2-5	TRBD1	CASSLGTGGVQETQYF	TGTGCCAGCAGTTTAGGGACAGGGGGTGTCCAAGAGACCCAGTACTTC
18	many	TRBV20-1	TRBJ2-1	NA	CSARDIRRLPGRGNEQFF	TGCAGTGCTAGAGATATTCGGAGGTTACCTGGAAGGGGCAATGAGCAGTTCTTC
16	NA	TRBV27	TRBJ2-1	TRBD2	CASRQGLAGTYNEQFF	TGTGCCAGCAGGCAGGGACTAGCGGGGACCTACAATGAGCAGTTCTTC
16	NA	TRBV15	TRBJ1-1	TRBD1	CATSPGQGARWTEAFF	TGTGCCACCAGCCCCGGACAGGGGGCGCGATGGACTGAAGCTTTCTTT
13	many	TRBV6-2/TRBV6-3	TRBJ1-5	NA	CASSYPRAQPQHF	TGTGCCAGCAGTTACCCCAGGGCTCAGCCCCAGCATTTT
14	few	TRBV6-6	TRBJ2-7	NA	CASSYSLSPYEQYF	TGTGCCAGCAGTTACAGTCTTAGCCCCTACGAGCAGTACTTC
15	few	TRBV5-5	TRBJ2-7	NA	CASSSHPGREREQYF	TGTGCCAGCAGCTCCCATCCCGGTCGGGAGCGCGAGCAGTACTTC
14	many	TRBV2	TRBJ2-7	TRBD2	CASRTSGSSYEQYF	TGTGCCAGCAGGACTAGCGGGAGCTCCTACGAGCAGTACTTC
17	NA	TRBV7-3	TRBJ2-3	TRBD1	CASSSRIGDRDRSTQYF	TGTGCCAGCAGCTCCCGAATAGGGGACAGGGATCGAAGTACGCAGTATTTT
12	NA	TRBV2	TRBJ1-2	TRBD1	CAGQDLGYGYTF	TGTGCCGGACAGGACCTGGGCTATGGCTACACCTTC
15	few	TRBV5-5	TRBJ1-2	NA	CASSSYPRDPYGYTF	TGTGCCAGCAGCTCGTACCCCCGGGACCCTTATGGCTACACCTTC
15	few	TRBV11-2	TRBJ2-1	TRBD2	CASREPGLAGDEQFF	TGCGCCAGCAGGGAACCGGGACTAGCGGGAGATGAGCAGTTCTTC
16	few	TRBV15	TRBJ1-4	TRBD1	CATSRGERGRGEKLFF	TGTGCCACCAGCAGAGGAGAAAGGGGGCGGGGTGAAAAACTGTTTTTT
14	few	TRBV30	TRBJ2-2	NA	CAWTEGEATGELFF	TGTGCCTGGACCGAGGGGGAGGCCACCGGGGAGCTGTTTTTT
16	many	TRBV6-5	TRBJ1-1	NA	CASSYTGGGRDTEAFF	TGTGCCAGCAGTTACACCGGGGGCGGGAGGGACACTGAAGCTTTCTTT
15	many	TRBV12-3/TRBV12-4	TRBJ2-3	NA	CASSLEGGVGDTQYF	TGTGCCAGCAGTTTAGAAGGCGGAGTCGGAGATACGCAGTATTTT
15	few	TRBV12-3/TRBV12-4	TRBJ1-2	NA	CASSLIWVPSYGYTF	TGTGCCAGCAGTTTGATTTGGGTCCCGAGCTATGGCTACACCTTC
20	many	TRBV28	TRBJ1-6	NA	CASSLGERRIHIRDNSPLHF	TGTGCCAGCAGTTTGGGGGAAAGGAGAATCCATATCCGAGATAATTCACCCCTCCACTTT
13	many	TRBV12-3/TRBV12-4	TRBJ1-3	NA	CASSSGPGNTIYF	TGTGCCAGCAGTTCAGGCCCTGGAAACACCATATATTTT
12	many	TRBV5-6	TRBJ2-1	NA	CASSDGPHEQFF	TGTGCCAGCAGCGACGGACCCCACGAGCAGTTCTTC
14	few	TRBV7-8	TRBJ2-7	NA	CASSFRTDGYEQYF	TGTGCCAGCAGCTTCAGGACGGACGGCTACGAGCAGTACTTC
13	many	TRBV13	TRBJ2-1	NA	CASRGRFTNEQFF	TGTGCCAGCAGGGGGCGGTTTACCAATGAGCAGTTCTTC
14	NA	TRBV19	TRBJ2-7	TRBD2	CASSIERGVGEQYF	TGTGCCAGTAGTATAGAGCGGGGGGTGGGCGAGCAGTACTTC
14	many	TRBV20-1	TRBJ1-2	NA	CSGARKDSPYGYTF	TGCAGTGGGGCTCGGAAAGACAGCCCTTATGGCTACACCTTC
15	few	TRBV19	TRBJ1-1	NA	CASSIDLSGYTEAFF	TGTGCCAGTAGTATAGATCTATCCGGTTACACTGAAGCTTTCTTT
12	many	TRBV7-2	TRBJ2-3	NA	CASSLYLYTQYF	TGTGCCAGCAGCTTATACCTCTATACGCAGTATTTT